Below, 23 T cell receptor beta chains from the same sample are listed, as sequenced in a study of shared clonotypes between healthy human individuals. Sequenced by immunoSEQ multiplex PCR; TCRdb stores in-frame clones only, minus some. The sample includes about 1,500,000 clones, more than 95% of them seen just once. The sequencing sample was made of naive CD4+ T cells sorted from blood. The subset here: CD45RA+ positively selected. These receptor sequences come from a man aged 30 to 45 in good health.

This clone occurred once. The chain links TRBV5-1 to TRBJ2-2; 7 positions agree with TRBD2. The length of the CDR3 is 17 residues. Germline CDR1 SGHRS, CDR2 YFSETQ. With 0 bases clipped from V and 4 bases from J, the junction kept 9 bases outside the gene matches. The chain's CDR3 is CASSLEPLGGTTGELFF. DNA for the CDR3: TGCGCCAGCAGCTTGGAACCCCTGGGGGGGACCACCGGGGAGCTGTTTTTT.

The chain links TRBV7-9 to TRBJ2-1; D is uncertain. CDR3 length equals 15 residues. V was clipped by 0 bases and J by 8 bases, with 14 bases between them. Germline CDR1 and CDR2: SEHNR and FQNEAQ (reference sequence). Here the CDR3 DNA reads TGTGCCAGCAGCTTAGCCGTTCTCTTCCTCCATGAGCAGTTCTTC. This gives the protein CASSLAVLFLHEQFF.

The chain has TRBV7-2 and TRBJ2-2; 10 bases match TRBD1. Germline loops: CDR1 SGHTA, CDR2 FQGNSA. The length of the CDR3 is 16 residues. The trim removed 5 bases at V and 5 bases at J, leaving 8 bases unmatched. CDR3 sequence reads: CASSRRQGARTGELFF. DNA for the CDR3: TGTGCCAGCAGCCGCAGACAGGGGGCGCGAACCGGGGAGCTGTTTTTT.

This chain uses TRBV6-1 with TRBJ1-2, with D uncertain. V shed 7 bases and J shed 4 bases, with 10 bases lying between them. Germline loops: CDR1 MNHNS, CDR2 SASEGT. CDR3 length: 12 amino acids. The CDR3 loop reads CASNWDGYGYTF. The CDR3 nucleotides read TGTGCCAGCAATTGGGATGGCTATGGCTACACCTTC.

V is TRBV28 and J is TRBJ1-1; TRBD1 is a possible D gene (6 bases). CDR3 size: 13 residues. Germline CDR1 is MDHEN and CDR2 is SYDVKM. Between the trimmed V and J ends, which lost 6 bases and 6 bases, there was a span of 14 bases. The CDR3, as DNA: TGTGCCAGCAGCGCAAACAGGGTGGCTGAAGCTTTCTTT. Translation: CASSANRVAEAFF.

This clone was counted once. V usage is TRBV11-2 and J usage is TRBJ1-2; D may be TRBD1 (5 bases). V was cut by 1 base and J by 6 bases, with 9 bases left in between. The CDR3 spans 13 residues. CDR1 SGHAT and CDR2 FQNNGV come from the germline V gene. CDR3 DNA: TGTGCCAGCAGCTTAGCAGGGCAGGATGGCTACACCTTC. It specifies CASSLAGQDGYTF.

V is TRBV6-5 and J is TRBJ2-5, with TRBD1 matching 8 bases. The ends lost 6 bases at V and 5 bases at J; junction bases unmatched: 8. Germline V CDR1 and CDR2: MNHEY, SVGAGI. The CDR3 loop spans 14 amino acids. In nucleotides, the CDR3 is TGTGCCAGCAGGCGAGGACAGGGTTCGGAGACCCAGTACTTC. Translating gives CASRRGQGSETQYF.

The chain couples TRBV2 to TRBJ2-2; D not resolved. The germline V gene encodes CDR1 SNHLY and CDR2 FYNNEI. This CDR3 contains 13 residues. V lost 5 bases and J lost 1, with 5 bases in between. The DNA for the CDR3 is TGTGCCAGCAGTCAGGAGAACACCGGGGAGCTGTTTTTT. Its protein product is CASSQENTGELFF. The whole variable domain, remainder taken from reference TRBV2 and TRBJ2-2, is EPEVTQTPSHQVTQMGQEVILRCVPISNHLYFYWYRQILGQKVEFLVSFYNNEISEKSEIFDDQFSVERPDGSNFTLKIRSTKLEDSAMYFCASSQENTGELFFGEGSRLTVL.

The genes are TRBV5-1 and TRBJ2-2; D is unresolved. The CDR3 totals 17 residues. Deletions cut 7 bases from V and 0 bases from J, with 19 bases between. Germline V lookup: CDR1 SGHRS, CDR2 YFSETQ. As DNA, the CDR3 is TGCGCCAGCTCATCCTCCCCCGCAGACTCGAACACCGGGGAGCTGTTTTTT. It yields the protein CASSSSPADSNTGELFF.

The rearrangement joins TRBV5-8 to TRBJ2-7; the D gene is possibly TRBD2 (6 bases). CDR1 and CDR2 from the germline V gene are SGHTS and YDEGEE. The CDR3 is made up of 13 amino acids. Trimming took 6 bases from V and 1 from J, leaving 11 bases between them. The CDR3 nucleotides are TGTGCCAGCACGGCGGGATTTTCCTACGAGCAGTACTTC. Translating gives CASTAGFSYEQYF.

A remark on this clone: The same CDR3 arises from other DNA sequences in this sample as well. This chain's CDR3 is CASSGQETQYF. CDR3 sequence (DNA): TGTGCCAGCAGTGGACAAGAGACCCAGTACTTC. The chain links TRBV28 to TRBJ2-5; D uncertain. CDR1 is MDHEN and CDR2 is SYDVKM in the germline V gene. The CDR3 contains 11 residues. V lost 5 bases to trimming and J lost 2 bases, with 3 bases between them.

This chain connects TRBV7-8 to TRBJ2-7; 7 bases map to TRBD1. The CDR3 has 15 amino acids. Germline CDR1 and CDR2: SGHVS and FQNEAQ. V shed 1 base, J shed 0 bases, and the junction held 3 bases outside the gene matches. This CDR3 is CASSLVAGGSYEQYF. CDR3 sequence (DNA): TGTGCCAGCAGCTTAGTTGCAGGGGGCTCCTACGAGCAGTACTTC.

The chain recombines TRBV9 with TRBJ2-1, with D possibly TRBD2 on 5 matching bases. The germline gives CDR1 SGDLS, CDR2 YYNGEE. The CDR3 length is 15 residues. Trimming stripped 0 bases from V and 7 bases from J, with 14 bases between. CDR3 in DNA: TGTGCCAGCAGCGTAGTGGGAGAGGTGGGTAATGAGCAGTTCTTC. Translating gives CASSVVGEVGNEQFF.

The V call is TRBV28, the J call TRBJ2-7, with 11 bases that match TRBD2. Losses at the gene ends were 4 bases for V and 5 bases for J; bases not matched to a gene: 7. CDR3 size: 15 residues. Germline CDR1 reads MDHEN; CDR2 reads SYDVKM. Here the CDR3 reads CASSYLAGGPDEQYF. The CDR3 DNA follows: TGTGCCAGCAGTTACTTAGCGGGAGGGCCTGACGAGCAGTACTTC.

This chain joins TRBV6-4 and TRBJ2-6; TRBD1 matches at 8 bases. J gave up 1 base and V 3 bases, and 11 bases lay outside the gene matches. In germline, CDR1 is MRHNA, CDR2 SNTAGT. The CDR3 loop spans 19 amino acids. The CDR3 spells CASSEYGLYRGSGANVLTF. CDR3 sequence (DNA): TGTGCCAGCAGTGAATATGGTTTGTACAGGGGGTCTGGGGCCAACGTCCTGACTTTC.

V gene TRBV6-6 combines with J gene TRBJ1-3, with D unresolved. V lost 5 bases and J lost 6, with 14 bases in between. Germline assignment: CDR1 MNHNY and CDR2 SVGAGI (reference sequence). The CDR3 covers 14 residues. The DNA of the CDR3 is TGTGCCAGCAGTCCAACGGGTGGATTAAACACCATATATTTT. Amino acids: CASSPTGGLNTIYF.

The chain is built from TRBV7-3 and TRBJ2-1, with 9 bases aligning to TRBD2. V gave up 5 bases and J gave up 5 bases; unmatched junction bases: 16. Germline CDR1 and CDR2: SGHTA and FQGTGA. This CDR3 has 18 residues. In nucleotides, the CDR3 is TGTGCCAGCAGCCCTAACAGGTCGCCTAGCGGGATTAACAATGAGCAGTTCTTC. Translated: CASSPNRSPSGINNEQFF.

The chain employs TRBV6-1 and TRBJ2-1; TRBD2 might be the D (6 bases). The CDR3 has 15 residues. With 4 bases removed from V and 3 bases from J, the gap between germline ends came to 13 bases. Germline CDR1 and CDR2: MNHNS and SASEGT. The CDR3 DNA reads as TGTGCCAGCAGTGTATCGGGGGAGTTCTACAATGAGCAGTTCTTC. Residues: CASSVSGEFYNEQFF.

The DNA of the CDR3 is TGTGCCAGCAGTTCCGGGACAGGAGTTTACAATGAGCAGTTCTTC. It encodes CASSSGTGVYNEQFF. The rearrangement uses TRBV5-4 and TRBJ2-1, with 8 nucleotides matching TRBD1. After removal of 5 bases from V and 4 bases from J, the junction contained 8 bases not matched to a gene. The CDR3 has 15 residues. The germline CDR1 and CDR2 sequences are SGHNT and YYREEE (reference sequence).

The CDR3 sequence: CATSKKSGTGDQPQHF. CDR3 DNA: TGTGCCACCAGTAAGAAGTCCGGGACAGGGGATCAGCCCCAGCATTTT. The chain recombines TRBV15 with TRBJ1-5; 10 bases map to TRBD1. V shed 6 bases and J 5 bases; nucleotides not matched to a gene: 10. Germline V gene sequence: CDR1 LNHNV, CDR2 YYDKDF (reference sequence). The CDR3 spans 16 residues.

Turning to this clone: The identical CDR3 is also encoded by other nucleotide sequences in the sample. J is TRBJ2-7 and V is TRBV7-9; TRBD2 matches at 7 bases. V was pared by 3 bases and J by 5 bases, with 13 bases of the junction left unmatched. The germline V gene has CDR1 SEHNR and CDR2 FQNEAQ (reference sequence). The CDR3 extends over 16 amino acids. CDR3 sequence: CASSLNAGGRTDEQYF. The DNA for the CDR3 is TGTGCCAGCAGCTTGAACGCGGGCGGGAGAACCGACGAGCAGTACTTC.

The sample holds one count of this clone. The V and J genes are TRBV7-2 and TRBJ1-1; D gene uncertain. V was clipped by 0 bases and J by 7 bases, with 6 bases between them. The CDR3 loop spans 12 amino acids. CDR1 SGHTA and CDR2 FQGNSA come from the germline V gene. Written as DNA, the CDR3 is TGTGCCAGCAGCTTAGCCATTGGTGAAGCTTTCTTT. Its translation: CASSLAIGEAFF.

The rearrangement joins TRBV5-1 to TRBJ2-1; D is possibly TRBD2 (5 bases). Germline CDR1 and CDR2: SGHRS and YFSETQ. CDR3 length: 14 amino acids. Deletions cut 2 bases from V and 8 bases from J, with 14 bases between. CDR3 sequence: CASSLVRAVDEQFF. The CDR3 DNA is TGCGCCAGCAGCTTAGTTCGAGCGGTAGATGAGCAGTTCTTC.